These 22 T cell receptor beta chains originate from one sample sequenced in a study of blood T cell repertoires in COVID-19. The table came from immunoSEQ multiplex PCR; TCRdb's copy has only in-frame clones and leaves some out. Among approximately 160,000 clones listed, less than 90% were seen once. Specimen: PBMCs or T cells enriched from blood (not recorded which). The receptors here all came from a woman between 45 and 60 years old who had recovered from COVID-19.

The chain combines TRBV12-3 or TRBV12-4 with TRBJ1-1, with D perhaps matching TRBD1 (5 bases). This CDR3 region has 12 residues. V lost 3 bases and J 6 bases, leaving 8 bases between the germline ends. The CDR3 DNA reads TGTGCCAGCAGTTTCGGGGGGGCTGAAGCTTTCTTT. As protein: CASSFGGAEAFF.

The rearrangement uses TRBV7-9 and TRBJ1-3; tentatively, D is TRBD1 (5 bases). The V and J ends lost 0 bases and 0 bases respectively, with 9 bases between them. The germline V gene has CDR1 SEHNR and CDR2 FQNEAQ (reference sequence). The CDR3 totals 16 residues. The CDR3 loop is CASSLAGRASGNTIYF. In nucleotides, the CDR3 is TGTGCCAGCAGCTTAGCGGGCAGGGCCTCTGGAAACACCATATATTTT.

V is TRBV7-9 and J is TRBJ1-1; 9 bases map to TRBD1. With V trimmed by 3 bases and J by 5 bases, 10 bases remained unmatched. The germline CDR1 and CDR2 sequences are SEHNR and FQNEAQ (reference sequence). The CDR3 is 16 amino acids. The CDR3 here is CASSFPRGQGTTEAFF. CDR3 DNA: TGTGCCAGCAGCTTCCCGAGAGGACAGGGGACGACTGAAGCTTTCTTT.

V and J are TRBV6-2 or TRBV6-3 and TRBJ2-7; D possibly corresponds to TRBD1 (5 bases). Trimming pared 2 bases from V and 2 bases from J, leaving 10 bases between. The CDR3 is 14 residues long. Germline V lookup: CDR1 MNHEY, CDR2 SVGEGT. Written as DNA, the CDR3 is TGTGCCAGCAGTTACGGGGCAGGGACCTACGAGCAGTACTTC. It translates to CASSYGAGTYEQYF.

V and J are TRBV19 and TRBJ2-1; 8 positions agree with TRBD2. The CDR3 runs to 17 residues. The trim removed 4 bases at V and 4 bases at J, leaving 12 bases unmatched. Germline V gene data show CDR1 as LNHDA and CDR2 as SQIVND (reference sequence). CDR3 sequence (DNA): TGTGCCAGTAGTAGGGCGGCCGGGCTAGCGGGTTACAATGAGCAGTTCTTC. Protein: CASSRAAGLAGYNEQFF.

The chain recombines TRBV9 with TRBJ2-2, with 10 bases aligning to TRBD1. CDR3 size: 16 residues. V lost 3 bases, J lost 4 bases, and 6 bases stayed unmatched. Germline CDR1 reads SGDLS; CDR2 reads YYNGEE. CDR3 loop: CASSASGQGITGELFF. The CDR3 bases are TGTGCCAGCAGCGCGTCGGGACAGGGGATCACCGGGGAGCTGTTTTTT.

V and J are TRBV28 and TRBJ1-5, with D uncertain. Germline V gene lookup returns CDR1 MDHEN and CDR2 SYDVKM. V lost 3 bases and J lost 2, with 11 bases in between. This CDR3 region has 15 residues. The CDR3 sequence: CASSFPEIGNQPQHF. CDR3 in DNA: TGTGCCAGCAGTTTCCCGGAGATTGGCAATCAGCCCCAGCATTTT.

This chain links TRBV12-5 with TRBJ2-3; tentatively, D is TRBD2 (6 bases). V dropped 2 bases and J dropped 10 bases, with 10 bases sitting between them. This CDR3 region has 12 residues. CDR1 is LGHNT and CDR2 is FRNRAP in the germline V gene. The CDR3 DNA reads as TGTGCTAGTGGTTTGTCCGGGACTGCGCAGTATTTT. It encodes CASGLSGTAQYF.

This chain joins TRBV28 and TRBJ2-3; 11 positions agree with TRBD2. Per germline, CDR1 MDHEN and CDR2 SYDVKM. This CDR3 contains 16 residues. J lost 3 bases, V lost 5 bases, and 7 bases had no gene match. CDR3 bases: TGTGCCAGCAGTCCCGCCCTAGCGGGAGGAACAGATACGCAGTATTTT. It specifies CASSPALAGGTDTQYF.

This chain joins TRBV7-9 and TRBJ2-5; TRBD2 might be the D (5 bases). Germline V gene lookup returns CDR1 SEHNR and CDR2 FQNEAQ (reference sequence). The CDR3 has 14 residues. The V end lost 6 bases, the J end lost 5 bases, and 16 bases lay between the germline ends. CDR3 loop: CASRKEGPGETQYF. DNA for the CDR3: TGTGCCAGCAGGAAAGAAGGTCCGGGGGAGACCCAGTACTTC. The whole variable domain, filled in from reference TRBV7-9 and TRBJ2-5, reads DTGVSQNPRHKITKRGQNVTFRCDPISEHNRLYWYRQTLGQGPEFLTYFQNEAQLEKSRLLSDRFSAERPKGSFSTLEIQRTEQGDSAMYLCASRKEGPGETQYFGPGTRLLVL.

This chain joins TRBV13 and TRBJ2-5; 8 bases line up with TRBD2. V lost 2 bases to trimming and J lost 0 bases; unmatched junction nucleotides: 5. Germline CDR1 and CDR2: PRHDT and FYEKMQ (reference sequence). This CDR3 has 16 residues. CDR3 sequence reads: CASSLYSGSYQETQYF. The CDR3 nucleotides are TGTGCCAGCAGCTTATACAGCGGGAGCTACCAAGAGACCCAGTACTTC.

This chain joins TRBV7-2 and TRBJ2-1; 9 nucleotides agree with TRBD2. This CDR3 contains 17 residues. V trimming: 5 bases; J trimming: 4 bases; junction bases outside the gene matches: 12. From germline, CDR1 is SGHTA and CDR2 FQGNSA. The CDR3 DNA is TGTGCCAGCAGCCCCAGAGTAGCGGGAGTAACGTACAATGAGCAGTTCTTC. It yields the protein CASSPRVAGVTYNEQFF.

This chain joins TRBV27 and TRBJ2-3; 7 bases map to TRBD1. CDR3 size: 14 residues. The V and J ends lost 10 bases and 2 bases, in that order; junction bases with no gene match: 9. Germline V CDR1 and CDR2: MNHEY, SMNVEV (reference sequence). The chain's CDR3 is CATIARGPTDTQYF. Written as DNA, the CDR3 is TGTGCCACCATAGCGAGGGGGCCCACAGATACGCAGTATTTT.

This chain joins TRBV30 and TRBJ2-7; D possibly corresponds to TRBD2 (5 bases). Trimming stripped 0 bases from V and 12 bases from J, with 18 bases between. CDR3 length: 13 amino acids. Germline CDR1 reads GTSNPN; CDR2 reads SVGIG (reference sequence). The CDR3 spells CAWSVSNGLSSYF. DNA of the CDR3: TGTGCCTGGAGTGTTTCAAACGGACTTTCCTCGTACTTC.

The chain carries TRBV6-5 and TRBJ1-4, with unresolved D. From germline, CDR1 is MNHEY and CDR2 SVGAGI. V was clipped by 8 bases and J by 5 bases, with 6 bases between them. CDR3 length equals 11 residues. CDR3 DNA: TGTGCCAGCTCCCAAAATGAAAAACTGTTTTTT. It codes for CASSQNEKLFF.

The chain employs TRBV5-1 and TRBJ2-7, with 9 nucleotides matching TRBD1. CDR3 size: 14 residues. The ends lost 3 bases at V and 6 bases at J; junction bases unmatched: 7. The germline V gene encodes CDR1 SGHRS and CDR2 YFSETQ. The CDR3 loop is CASSSGTGPSEQYF. The CDR3 nucleotides read TGCGCCAGCAGCTCCGGGACAGGGCCTTCCGAGCAGTACTTC. The full variable domain, in which reference TRBV5-1 and TRBJ2-7 provide the parts outside the CDR3, is KAGVTQTPRYLIKTRGQQVTLSCSPISGHRSVSWYQQTPGQGLQFLFEYFSETQRNKGNFPGRFSGRQFSNSRSEMNVSTLELGDSALYLCASSSGTGPSEQYFGPGTRLTVT.

The J gene is TRBJ1-2, the V gene TRBV2; tentatively, D is TRBD1 (6 bases). This CDR3 comprises 14 residues. Between the trimmed V and J ends, which lost 1 base and 4 bases, there was a span of 10 bases. Germline V gene lookup returns CDR1 SNHLY and CDR2 FYNNEI. The CDR3 is CASSEGGRSYGYTF. Written as DNA, the CDR3 is TGTGCCAGCAGTGAAGGGGGGCGCAGCTATGGCTACACCTTC.

The chain joins TRBV28 to TRBJ1-2, with 9 nucleotides matching TRBD1. This CDR3 contains 13 residues. Per germline, CDR1 MDHEN and CDR2 SYDVKM. V shed 5 bases, J shed 7 bases, and the junction held 5 bases outside the gene matches. Written as DNA, the CDR3 is TGTGCCAGCAGTACAGGGGGCGCTAGTGGCTACACCTTC. Its translation is CASSTGGASGYTF.

This clone appeared a single time. The chain has TRBV7-9 and TRBJ2-7; 8 bases fit TRBD1. Germline CDR1 and CDR2: SEHNR and FQNEAQ (reference sequence). The CDR3 runs to 16 residues. Germline trimming cut 5 bases from V and 5 bases from J; bases unmatched to any gene: 14. The CDR3 DNA is TGTGCCAGCAGCCCGCGGACAGGGTCTTTTATCAACGAGCAGTACTTC. Amino acid sequence: CASSPRTGSFINEQYF.

This clone has a handful of counts. The chain joins TRBV19 to TRBJ1-2; 9 bases line up with TRBD1. V shed 5 bases and J 7 bases; nucleotides not matched to a gene: 8. This CDR3 has 14 residues. CDR1 is LNHDA, CDR2 SQIVND, per germline (reference sequence). CDR3 DNA sequence: TGTGCCAGTAGTCCTGGGACAGGGATCGGTGGCTACACCTTC. Its protein is CASSPGTGIGGYTF.

This clone came up a few times. J is TRBJ1-2 and V is TRBV28, with a weak D call TRBD1 (5 bases). Germline CDR1 MDHEN, CDR2 SYDVKM. The CDR3 covers 13 residues. Trimming removed 7 bases at V and 2 bases at J, with 11 bases between. Here the CDR3 DNA reads TGTGCCAGCAAAAGGGGTGTCAACTATGGCTACACCTTC. Encoded protein: CASKRGVNYGYTF.

The rearrangement joins TRBV7-2 to TRBJ1-1; D ambiguous. Trimming pared 5 bases from V and 0 bases from J, leaving 13 bases between. There are 15 residues in the CDR3. Germline-derived CDR1 and CDR2 are SGHTA and FQGNSA. The CDR3 DNA sequence: TGTGCCAGCAGCCCCCAGTTCCATATGAACACTGAAGCTTTCTTT. It encodes CASSPQFHMNTEAFF. Full variable domain (rest looked up from reference TRBV7-2 and TRBJ1-1): GAGVSQSPSNKVTEKGKDVELRCDPISGHTALYWYRQSLGQGLEFLIYFQGNSAPDKSGLPSDRFSAERTGGSVSTLTIQRTQQEDSAVYLCASSPQFHMNTEAFFGQGTRLTVV.